The clone carrying this T cell receptor (beta chain) was observed many times. This sample was included in a study of beta chain features in type 1 diabetes. CDR1 and CDR2 (germline): SGHTA, FQGNSA. Trimming left V 5 bases short and J 4 bases short, with 12 bases between. The CDR3 runs to 14 residues. The sequenced template was cDNA made from the entire isolated RNA. Method: immunoSEQ multiplex PCR; TCRdb's copy keeps in-frame clones and lacks some. The repertoire holds about 300,000 clones, with under 8.5% as singletons. This chain connects TRBV7-2 to TRBJ1-3; D might be TRBD1 (5 bases). Input material: central memory CD4+ T cells from blood. The sequence derives from a woman under 30 in good health. The CDR3 DNA is TGTGCCAGCAGCACGTCTTGGGGGGGAAACACCATATATTTT. Amino acid sequence: CASSTSWGGNTIYF.